These T cell receptor beta chains were read from a single sample in a study of cytomegalovirus exposure and HLA in healthy donors. Profiling relied on immunoSEQ multiplex PCR, and the TCRdb table lists in-frame clones only, not all of them. The table records roughly 120,000 clones, about 70% of them present only once. Sequencing input: PBMCs. Receptor source: a woman in her thirties or forties in good health and CMV-seropositive. CDR3s leave out the opening cysteine and the closing phenylalanine or tryptophan.

J | V | CDR3
TRBJ1-2 | TRBV2 | ASSPRTGGGYGYT
TRBJ1-2 | TRBV5-4 | ASSSYRGGQANYGYT
TRBJ2-7 | TRBV4-2 | ASSHPGGGYEQY
TRBJ1-1 | TRBV18 | ASSPGQVNTEAF
TRBJ1-1 | TRBV7-9 | SSSGKTGTLNTEAF
TRBJ2-7 | TRBV28 | ASVSRQEGYEQY
TRBJ1-6 | TRBV2 | ASSEPQGASSPLH
TRBJ1-2 | TRBV30 | AWSGPRQGNYGYT
TRBJ2-7 | TRBV30 | AWSLRRQGYEQY
TRBJ2-1 | TRBV7-9 | ASRLTGGNEQF
TRBJ2-7 | TRBV4-1 | ASSQEGRGGNEQY
TRBJ2-3 | TRBV5-1 | ASSFSSGSGDTQY
TRBJ1-1 | TRBV7-2 | ASSLDSRESTEAF
TRBJ2-3 | TRBV7-8 | ASSLGTSGGLSTDTQY
TRBJ2-6 | TRBV7-9 | ASGPGTGGSLSVLT
TRBJ2-4 | TRBV28 | ASSNTDARGNIQY
TRBJ2-1 | TRBV28 | ASSTGGSGGLHEQF
TRBJ1-5 | TRBV7-9 | ASSLRGSNQPQH
TRBJ1-6 | TRBV28 | ASGGDPSPLH
TRBJ2-5 | TRBV11-1 | ASSQRGGYPSETQY
TRBJ1-5 | TRBV30 | AWSVARGNQPQH
TRBJ2-7 | TRBV28 | ASSFLAGRSSYEQY
TRBJ1-1 | TRBV5-5 | ASSAPGGAGTEAF
TRBJ1-6 | TRBV27 | ASRDPGNSPLH
TRBJ2-5 | TRBV27 | ASSPTPKEQY
TRBJ2-1 | TRBV7-2 | ASSLETSANEQF
TRBJ1-4 | TRBV30 | AWSVLGEREKLF
TRBJ1-2 | TRBV9 | ASSPRQGGYGYT
TRBJ2-1 | TRBV15 | ATSTRRGNEQF
TRBJ2-6 | TRBV7-3 | ASSPTSGPLSGANVLT
TRBJ1-2 | TRBV2 | ASRFSSANYGYT
TRBJ1-1 | TRBV7-9 | ASGLGQGFAEAF
TRBJ1-5 | TRBV30 | AWSRTGDGNQPQH
TRBJ1-4 | TRBV21-1 | ASSGTGGNEKLF
TRBJ2-2 | TRBV19 | ASRTMNTGELF
TRBJ2-5 | TRBV9 | ASSPGLAGGGETQY
TRBJ1-5 | TRBV19 | ASAGREEISPQH
TRBJ2-1 | TRBV6-5 | ASSSGGAGENEQF
TRBJ2-2 | TRBV7-3 | ASSLHSANTGELF
TRBJ2-7 | TRBV4-1 | ASSLIRSPEDEQY
TRBJ1-3 | TRBV6-1 | ASSTTSGNTIY
TRBJ2-4 | TRBV6-1 | ASSETSGRAENIQY
TRBJ1-5 | TRBV4-3 | ASSQEIRQPQH
TRBJ2-7 | TRBV2 | ASSVTYEQY
TRBJ2-7 | TRBV2 | ASASNEQY
TRBJ2-5 | TRBV6-5 | ASSSNRGQQETQY
TRBJ2-5 | TRBV7-2 | ASSWDSGTQY
TRBJ1-1 | TRBV28 | ASSISGPGNTEAF
TRBJ2-7 | TRBV29-1 | SVDRGGDSYEQY
TRBJ2-1 | TRBV6-6 | ASSPTLAGSYNEQF
TRBJ2-1 | TRBV6-4 | ASSVGDSGYNEQF
TRBJ1-4 | TRBV7-2 | ASSPTGALTFFNEKLF
TRBJ2-1 | TRBV27 | ASSPTQTSGLSNEQF
TRBJ2-5 | TRBV7-2 | ASSSTGAQETQY
TRBJ1-3 | TRBV7-9 | ASSLPPLHTRGMENTIY